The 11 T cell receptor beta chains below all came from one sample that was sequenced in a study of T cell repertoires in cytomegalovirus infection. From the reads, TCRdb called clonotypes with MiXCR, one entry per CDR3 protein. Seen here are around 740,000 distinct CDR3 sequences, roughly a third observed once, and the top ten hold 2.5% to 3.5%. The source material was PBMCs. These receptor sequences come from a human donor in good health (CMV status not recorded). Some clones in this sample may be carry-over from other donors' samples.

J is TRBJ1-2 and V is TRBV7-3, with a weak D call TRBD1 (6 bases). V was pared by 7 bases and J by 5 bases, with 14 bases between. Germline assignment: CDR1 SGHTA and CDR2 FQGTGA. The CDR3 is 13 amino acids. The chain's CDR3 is CASTSRGSYGYTF. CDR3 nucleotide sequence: TGTGCCAGCACATCCAGGGGCTCGTATGGCTACACCTTC.

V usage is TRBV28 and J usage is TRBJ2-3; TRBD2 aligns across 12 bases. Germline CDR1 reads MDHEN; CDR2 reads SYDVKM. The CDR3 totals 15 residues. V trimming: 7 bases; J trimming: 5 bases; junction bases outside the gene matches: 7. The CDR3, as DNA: TGTGCCAGCATTCCTAGCGGGAGGGCCGAAGATACGCAGTATTTT. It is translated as CASIPSGRAEDTQYF.

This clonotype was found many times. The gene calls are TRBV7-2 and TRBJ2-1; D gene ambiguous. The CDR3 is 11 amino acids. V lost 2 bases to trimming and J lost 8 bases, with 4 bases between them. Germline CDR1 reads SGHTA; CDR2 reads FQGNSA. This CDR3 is CASSLIHEQFF. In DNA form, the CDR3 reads TGTGCCAGCAGCTTAATACATGAGCAGTTCTTC.

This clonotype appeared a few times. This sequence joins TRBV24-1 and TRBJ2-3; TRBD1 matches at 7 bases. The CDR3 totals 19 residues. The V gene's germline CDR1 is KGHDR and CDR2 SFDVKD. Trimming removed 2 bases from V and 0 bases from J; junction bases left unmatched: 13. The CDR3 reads CATSDSLVNRGFSTDTQYF. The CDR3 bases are TGTGCCACCAGTGATTCCCTGGTAAACAGGGGCTTCAGCACAGATACGCAGTATTTT.

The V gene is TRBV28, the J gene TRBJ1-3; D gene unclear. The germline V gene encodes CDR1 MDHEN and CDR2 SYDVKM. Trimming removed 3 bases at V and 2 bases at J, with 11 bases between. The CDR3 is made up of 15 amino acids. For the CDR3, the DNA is TGTGCCAGCAGTTTTGTCTCATACACTGGAAACACCATATATTTT. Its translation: CASSFVSYTGNTIYF.

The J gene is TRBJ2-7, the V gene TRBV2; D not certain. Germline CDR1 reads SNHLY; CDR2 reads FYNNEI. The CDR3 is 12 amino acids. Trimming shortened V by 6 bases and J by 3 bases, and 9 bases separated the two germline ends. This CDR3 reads CASRGSVYEQYF. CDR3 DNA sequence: TGTGCCAGCAGGGGTTCAGTCTACGAGCAGTACTTC.

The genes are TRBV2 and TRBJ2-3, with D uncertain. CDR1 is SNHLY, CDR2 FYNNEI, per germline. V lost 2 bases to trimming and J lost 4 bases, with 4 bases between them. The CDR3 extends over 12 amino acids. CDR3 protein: CASSERSDTQYF. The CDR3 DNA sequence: TGTGCCAGCAGTGAAAGGTCAGATACGCAGTATTTT. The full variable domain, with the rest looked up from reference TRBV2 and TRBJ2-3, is EPEVTQTPSHQVTQMGQEVILRCVPISNHLYFYWYRQILGQKVEFLVSFYNNEISEKSEIFDDQFSVERPDGSNFTLKIRSTKLEDSAMYFCASSERSDTQYFGPGTRLTVL.

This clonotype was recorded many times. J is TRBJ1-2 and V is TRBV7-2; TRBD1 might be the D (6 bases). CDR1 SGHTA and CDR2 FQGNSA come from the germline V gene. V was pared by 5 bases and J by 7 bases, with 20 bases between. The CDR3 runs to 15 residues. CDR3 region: CASSREGRGLSGYTF. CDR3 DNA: TGTGCCAGCAGCCGAGAAGGCAGGGGTCTCTCTGGCTACACCTTC.

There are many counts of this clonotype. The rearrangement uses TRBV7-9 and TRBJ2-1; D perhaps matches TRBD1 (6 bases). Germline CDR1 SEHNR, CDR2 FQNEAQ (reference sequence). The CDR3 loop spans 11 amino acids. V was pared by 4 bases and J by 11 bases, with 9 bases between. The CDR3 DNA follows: TGTGCCAGCAGCTCCGGGACAAAGCAGTTCTTC. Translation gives CASSSGTKQFF.

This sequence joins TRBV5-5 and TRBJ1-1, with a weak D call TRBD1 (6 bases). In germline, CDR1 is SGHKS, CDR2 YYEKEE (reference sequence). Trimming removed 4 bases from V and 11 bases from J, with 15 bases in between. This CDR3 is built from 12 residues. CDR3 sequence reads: CASSLEQGGAFF. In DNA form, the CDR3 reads TGTGCCAGCAGCCTAGAACAGGGCGGGGCTTTCTTT.

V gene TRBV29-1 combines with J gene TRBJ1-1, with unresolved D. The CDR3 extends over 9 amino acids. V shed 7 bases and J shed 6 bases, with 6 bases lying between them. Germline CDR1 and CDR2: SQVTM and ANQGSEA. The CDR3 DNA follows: TGCAGCGGGGCCCCTGAAGCTTTCTTT. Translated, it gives CSGAPEAFF.